The present T cell receptor beta chain was sequenced within a study of shared clonotypes between healthy human individuals. TCRdb's table, derived via immunoSEQ multiplex PCR, lists solely in-frame clones and lacks some. The sample has some 530,000 clones; more than 65% are singletons. Trimming removed 4 bases from V and 6 bases from J; junction bases left unmatched: 0. There are 13 residues in the CDR3. Per the germline V gene, CDR1 is SNHLY and CDR2 is FYNNEI. The specimen was PBMCs. The chain has TRBV2 and TRBJ2-2, with TRBD1 matching 9 bases. The TCR comes from a woman aged 40 to 49 in good health. Some clones in this sample may be carry-over from other donors' samples. The CDR3 sequence is CASSGQGAGELFF. CDR3 bases: TGTGCCAGCAGTGGACAGGGGGCCGGGGAGCTGTTTTTT.